This T cell receptor beta chain was sequenced during a study of OX40 agonist ivuxolimab in advanced cancers. About the full investigation: Ivuxolimab was an agonistic, fully human IgG2 monoclonal antibody directed against OX40 (CD134), a costimulatory receptor. Intravenous ivuxolimab was administered to patients every 2 weeks at six dose levels: 0.01, 0.1, 0.3, 1.5, 3 and 10 mg/kg. Among the approximately 50 dose-escalation patients, some 20 had hepatocellular carcinoma, 15 or so melanoma, 9 renal cell carcinoma and 9 head and neck cancer. In the dose-escalation cohort, 70% to 90% of patients were male, and the mean age was approximately 60 years with a range of roughly 23 to 79. Prior anti-PD-1, anti-PD-L1 or anti-CTLA-4 therapy was permitted, and 40% of dose-escalation patients had received checkpoint inhibitors. Partial responses occurred in three dose-escalation patients: two with cutaneous melanoma and one with hepatocellular carcinoma. Peripheral TCRbeta sequencing aimed to test whether ivuxolimab altered TCR sequence diversity and caused clonal T-cell expansion. The monotherapy dose-escalation portion (N of about 50 patients) of the phase I ivuxolimab trial is reported in the paper. The full study reports these points: On average, CD8+ T cells showed more expanded clones than CD4+ T cells after ivuxolimab. Antigen specificity was not determined for the clonally expanded peripheral T cells. In partial responders in the 0.1-3.0 mg/kg groups, normalized peripheral clonal expansion was found to be among the lowest, especially among CD8+ T cells. Low levels of normalized T-cell clonal expansion were also seen in some patients who did not respond. At doses of 0.1 to 3.0 mg/kg, clonal expansion of both CD4+ and CD8+ blood T cells was observed from baseline to week 6.

On this clone: Its specific antigen is unknown. Base qualities are not provided; no much larger clone lies one nucleotide away.

For sequencing of the TCRbeta CDR3 region, genomic DNA was extracted from the sorted cells. TCRbeta CDR3 regions were sequenced using the immunoSEQ Assay. In its TCRdb copy, this immuneACCESS table keeps in-frame sequences only and misses some clones. Where compared with another copy, unresolved V genes explain less than half of these, and the others have no known cause. The sample table lists fewer than 40,000 clones, over 65% of them with a count of one. Together, the top ten hold 9.5% to 15% of the sample. The CDR1 and CDR2 encoded by the germline V gene are MNHEY and SVGAGI. The CDR3 goes from the cysteine to the phenylalanine over 16 residues. CDR3 DNA only is kept here, 48 bases in frame from base 1. V drops 0 bases and J drops 4 bases, leaving 14 bases in between. The trial excluded patients who had a history of autoimmune disease or who were on systemic immunosuppression. Peripheral blood for TCR sequencing was collected from all dose cohorts at baseline, on cycle 4 day 1, and on cycle 7 day 1. The samples were taken from a phase I, first-in-human, multicenter, open-label dose-escalation trial of ivuxolimab. Adults with locally advanced or metastatic melanoma, renal cell, hepatocellular, or head and neck squamous cell carcinoma were enrolled in the trial. Before TCR sequencing, CD4+ and CD8+ T cells were separately sorted from peripheral blood.

In this chain, TRBV6-5 is recombined with TRBJ2-3; no D gene can be assigned with confidence. Sample: CD4+ or CD8+ T cells sorted from blood, taken in a trial of the OX40 agonist ivuxolimab. This clonotype was obtained from an adult with an advanced solid tumor such as melanoma, head and neck, liver or kidney cancer. For the CDR3, the sequence is CASSYSTALLADTQYF. The DNA sequence reads TGTGCCAGCAGTTACTCGACGGCTCTTTTGGCAGATACGCAGTATTTT.